This T cell receptor beta chain was documented in a study of molecular identifiers for immune sequencing clone quantification. In TCRdb, the PCR reads were re-called with MiXCR into one record per CDR3 protein. The sample lists about 640,000 distinct CDR3 sequences, approximately 20% occurring once. The CDR3 length is 16 residues. The germline gives CDR1 SGHRS, CDR2 YFSETQ. The V gene end was trimmed by 4 bases and the J gene end by 4 bases; junction bases not matched to a gene: 9. Construction of naive CD8 libraries employed about 19,000 to 1,100,000 sorted cells together with 10%, 30% or 50% RNA. This clonotype showed up many times.

The TCR was taken from a human donor in good health. Some libraries in this study had Jurkat cell RNA spiked in. This chain connects TRBV5-1 to TRBJ2-3; 10 positions match TRBD2. The sequenced sample was naive CD8+ T cells from blood, with Jurkat cell RNA spiked in. Subset here: FACS-sorted CD8+CD4-CCR7+CD45RA+ naive T cells. The CDR3 reads CASSPWASGGPDTQYF. The CDR3 region has the DNA TGCGCCAGCAGCCCGTGGGCTAGCGGGGGCCCAGATACGCAGTATTTT.